The sequence of this TCR beta chain was determined in a study of shared clonotypes between healthy human individuals (dated by TCRdb to the early 2020s). Regarding the study in general: Three men and a couple of women, aged 18 to 49 years, made up the cohort. For each donor, three plates each were used for CD4 naive and CD4 memory, two plates were used for CD8 naive, and one plate was used for CD8 memory. To estimate repertoire size and how much clonotypes are shared between individuals, the study performed deep sequencing of blood TCR repertoires from roughly five healthy adults. Libraries were prepared and TCR repertoires were sequenced by different laboratories using diverse techniques, in order to increase sequencing depth and limit assay-specific biases. Between about 0.8 and 9 billion PBMCs per donor were obtained by leukapheresis. Study-wide findings and limitations: Naive subsets generally had larger estimated clonotype richness than memory subsets did. Only blood was sampled, and tissue TCR repertoires likely differ from those in blood. Clonotypes shared by all four sorted-subset donors showed higher generation probabilities than non-shared clonotypes. Incomplete sequencing was indicated by rarefaction of sorted-subset datasets, despite the large sequencing depth. About 5% of naive CD4, 3% to 3.5% of naive CD8, approximately 2% of memory CD4, and less than 0.45% of memory CD8 clonotypes were shared across several donors. Based on pairwise subsampling, the degree of clonotype sharing among donors was expected to be affected by sequencing depth. Because the study included only a small number of donors, the genetic and exposure-history diversity represented was limited.

Using the deep immunoSEQ assay, multiplex PCR amplified TCR CDR3 regions from genomic DNA. Genomic DNA extracted from each cell subset was distributed evenly over all wells of several immunoSEQ 96-well plates, and each plate served as one replicate. For sorted subsets, 150 to 250 ng genomic DNA, equal to tens of thousands of T cell genomes, was loaded into each replicate PCR. Purified libraries were quantified with a Qubit 3.0 fluorometer, sized on a Bioanalyzer 2100, and re-quantified with the KAPA Library Quantification kit. Every immunoSEQ 96-well plate was sequenced on a dedicated single-read 150-cycle Illumina NextSeq 550 flow cell. The paper's data handling went like this. Because the immunoSEQ output included only junctional sequences and no quality scores, the filtering could not be the same as the filtering used for full-length reads. To assign V/J genes and CDR3, sequences were annotated against IMGT germline references using PyIR, a Python wrapper for IgBLAST v1.9. Reads were removed for weak V/J assignments (E-value above 1e-6), missing CDR3, stop codons, out-of-frame junctions, or ambiguous translated residues. V3J clonotypes were defined as sequences sharing an identical inferred V gene, J gene, and CDR3 amino acid sequence. Percentage overlap between repertoires was computed as shared unique clonotypes divided by the size of the smaller repertoire. Richness of each repertoire was evaluated using RTK rarefaction, the Chao1 estimator, and Recon v2.1 estimates of unobserved clonotypes. Generation probabilities for all TCRbeta clonotypes obtained by the gDNA method from four donors were computed using OLGA. In TCRdb, the immuneACCESS table is reduced to in-frame sequences with V and J assigned. These tables do not hold every clone; where another copy was compared, an unresolved V gene accounts for under half, and the others remain unexplained. V and J calls and clone size come straight from that table; D and trimming were deduced from the DNA. This sample holds about 2.5 million clones; less than 95% were observed only once. The ten largest make up 0.37% of the sample.

The germline V gene supplies CDR1 SGHDT and CDR2 YYEEEE. Trimming takes 4 bases from V and 2 bases from J, and the germline ends sit 13 bases apart. The CDR3 numbers 14 residues from cysteine through phenylalanine. The DNA shown is the 42-base CDR3, in frame from base 1. The donors were healthy, HIV-negative adults who had no recently reported acute infections or vaccinations. Every donor was a Caucasian adult residing in Nashville, Tennessee, USA. Magnetic negative selection was used to enrich CD4+ T cells, after which naive cells were positively selected on CD45RA and the negative fraction became the memory subset. Blood was collected by leukapheresis, and PBMCs were isolated by Ficoll-Histopaque density gradient centrifugation and then cryopreserved in liquid nitrogen vapor phase. Analytical flow cytometry was used to check the purity and quantity of each magnetically sorted T cell population. Genomic DNA was isolated from every sorted fraction and measured by UV absorbance on a Nanodrop 2000c.

Details on this clone: Its specific antigen is unknown. Per-base quality was not reported, and no clone a single base away is much larger than it.

Sequences were obtained from naive CD4+ T cells from PBMCs. What the cell subset or site label conveys for this sample: CD45RA+ positively selected. The receptor comes from a man in his late teens or twenties in good health. Some clones in this sample may be carry-over from other donors' samples. The V gene is TRBV5-6 and the J gene is TRBJ2-7; the D gene is perhaps TRBD1, from 6 matching bases. In nucleotide form, the sequence is TGTGCCAGCAGCGTTGACAGGAAAACCTACGAGCAGTACTTC. Its product reads: CASSVDRKTYEQYF.